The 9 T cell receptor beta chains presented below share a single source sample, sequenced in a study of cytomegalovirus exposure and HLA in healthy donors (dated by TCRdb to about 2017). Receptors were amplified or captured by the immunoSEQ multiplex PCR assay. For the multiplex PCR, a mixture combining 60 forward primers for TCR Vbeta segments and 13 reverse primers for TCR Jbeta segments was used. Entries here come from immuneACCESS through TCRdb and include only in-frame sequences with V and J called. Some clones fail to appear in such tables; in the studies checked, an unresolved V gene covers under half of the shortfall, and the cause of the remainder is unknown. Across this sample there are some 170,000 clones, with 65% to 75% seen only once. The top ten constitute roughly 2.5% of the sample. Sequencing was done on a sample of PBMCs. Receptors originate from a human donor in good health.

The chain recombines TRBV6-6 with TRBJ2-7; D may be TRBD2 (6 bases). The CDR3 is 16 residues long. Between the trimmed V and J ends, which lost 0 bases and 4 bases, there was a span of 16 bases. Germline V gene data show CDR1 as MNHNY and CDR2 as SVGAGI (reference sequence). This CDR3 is CASSYSKTSYIYEQYF. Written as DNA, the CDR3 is TGTGCCAGCAGTTACTCGAAAACTAGCTATATATACGAGCAGTACTTC.

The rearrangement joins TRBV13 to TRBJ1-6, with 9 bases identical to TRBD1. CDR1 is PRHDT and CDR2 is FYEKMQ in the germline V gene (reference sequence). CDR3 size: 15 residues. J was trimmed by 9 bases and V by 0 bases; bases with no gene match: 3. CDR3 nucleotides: TGTGCCAGCAGCTTAGGACAGGGGGCGAGTTCACCCCTCCACTTT. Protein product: CASSLGQGASSPLHF.

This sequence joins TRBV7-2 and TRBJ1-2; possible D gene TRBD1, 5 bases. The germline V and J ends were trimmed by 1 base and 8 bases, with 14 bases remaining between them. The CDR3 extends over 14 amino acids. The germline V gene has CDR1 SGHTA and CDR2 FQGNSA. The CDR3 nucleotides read TGTGCCAGCAGCTTAGGTGGGGGGGGTCGGGGCTACACCTTC. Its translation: CASSLGGGGRGYTF.

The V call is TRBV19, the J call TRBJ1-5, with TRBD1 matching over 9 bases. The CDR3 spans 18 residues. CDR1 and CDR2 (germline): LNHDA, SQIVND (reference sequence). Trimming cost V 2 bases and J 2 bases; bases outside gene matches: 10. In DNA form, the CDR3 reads TGTGCCAGTAGTATAAAACCGACGACAGGGGGAGGCAATCAGCCCCAGCATTTT. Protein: CASSIKPTTGGGNQPQHF.

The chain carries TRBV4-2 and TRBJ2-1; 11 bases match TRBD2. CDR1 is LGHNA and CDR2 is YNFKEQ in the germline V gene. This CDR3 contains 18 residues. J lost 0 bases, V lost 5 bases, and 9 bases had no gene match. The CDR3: CASSDEKTSGGSYNEQFF. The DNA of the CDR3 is TGTGCCAGCAGCGACGAGAAAACTAGCGGGGGCTCCTACAATGAGCAGTTCTTC.

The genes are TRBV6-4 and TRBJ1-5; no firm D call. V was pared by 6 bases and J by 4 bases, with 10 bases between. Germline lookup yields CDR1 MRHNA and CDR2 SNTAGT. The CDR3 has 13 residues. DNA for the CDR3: TGTGCCAGCAGCGCAACACAAAATCAGCCCCAGCATTTT. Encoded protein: CASSATQNQPQHF.

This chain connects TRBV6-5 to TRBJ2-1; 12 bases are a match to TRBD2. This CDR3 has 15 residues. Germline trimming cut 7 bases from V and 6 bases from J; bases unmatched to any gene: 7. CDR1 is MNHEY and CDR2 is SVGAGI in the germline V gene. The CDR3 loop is CASKQTSGGTNEQFF. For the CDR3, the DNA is TGTGCCAGCAAACAAACTAGCGGGGGGACCAATGAGCAGTTCTTC.

In DNA form, the CDR3 reads TGTGCCTCGGAGAGGGGGCTAGCGGGGGACAATGAGCAGTTCTTC. Translating gives CASERGLAGDNEQFF. V is TRBV19 and J is TRBJ2-1; 10 nucleotides line up with TRBD2. The junction had 12 bases not matched to a gene; V was cut back by 11 bases and J by 5 bases. From germline, CDR1 is LNHDA and CDR2 SQIVND (reference sequence). The CDR3 spans 15 residues. The full variable domain, completed using reference TRBV19 and TRBJ2-1, is DGGITQSPKYLFRKEGQNVTLSCEQNLNHDAMYWYRQDPGQGLRLIYYSQIVNDFQKGDIAEGYSVSREKKESFPLTVTSAQKNPTAFYLCASERGLAGDNEQFFGPGTRLTVL.

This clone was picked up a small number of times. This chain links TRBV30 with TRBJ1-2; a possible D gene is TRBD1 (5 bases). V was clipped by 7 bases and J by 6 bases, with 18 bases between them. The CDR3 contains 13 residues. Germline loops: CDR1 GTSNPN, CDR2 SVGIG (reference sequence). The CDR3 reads CASTPSDSDGYTF. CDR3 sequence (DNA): TGTGCCTCTACCCCATCCGACAGTGATGGCTACACCTTC.